A selection of T cell receptor beta chains follows, all from one sample in a study of cytomegalovirus exposure and HLA in healthy donors. Clones were sequenced by immunoSEQ multiplex PCR, and TCRdb holds only the in-frame ones, with some missing. The sample has about 64,000 clones; 85% are singletons. The sequencing sample was made of PBMCs. The receptors come from a female donor in good health and CMV-seronegative. Both conserved end residues are part of each CDR3. Each record gives: V gene, J gene, clone size, D gene, CDR3 DNA, CDR3 protein. A D gene is named only where the DNA matches it firmly. For some rows the clone size is stated as once, few or many, or as a class when expanded; others skip it.

V gene: TRBV6-6; J gene: TRBJ2-3; clone size: NA; D gene: TRBD2; CDR3 DNA: TGTGCCAGCAAACTAGCGTTCACTACAGATACGCAGTATTTT; CDR3 protein: CASKLAFTTDTQYF
V gene: TRBV18; J gene: TRBJ1-1; clone size: few; D gene: NA; CDR3 DNA: TGTGCCAGCTCGTTGGGCATTCTGAACACTGAAGCTTTCTTT; CDR3 protein: CASSLGILNTEAFF
V gene: TRBV5-1; J gene: TRBJ2-1; clone size: NA; D gene: NA; CDR3 DNA: TGCGCCAGCAGCTTCCTGGGGGAGGCCTACAATGAGCAGTTCTTC; CDR3 protein: CASSFLGEAYNEQFF
V gene: TRBV7-9; J gene: TRBJ2-2; clone size: NA; D gene: NA; CDR3 DNA: TGTGCCAGCAGCTTCCGGGGGGCTAACACCGGGGAGCTGTTTTTT; CDR3 protein: CASSFRGANTGELFF
V gene: TRBV6-6; J gene: TRBJ2-2; clone size: NA; D gene: TRBD2; CDR3 DNA: TGTGCCAGCAGGCAACTAGCGGGAGCGGACACCGGGGAGCTGTTTTTT; CDR3 protein: CASRQLAGADTGELFF
V gene: TRBV28; J gene: TRBJ2-5; clone size: NA; D gene: TRBD1; CDR3 DNA: TGTGCCAGCGAGCCCACAGGGGGTCCAGAGACCCAGTACTTC; CDR3 protein: CASEPTGGPETQYF
V gene: TRBV18; J gene: TRBJ2-7; clone size: NA; D gene: NA; CDR3 DNA: TGTGCCAGCTCACCCGTGTATCAGGGGAGCTCCTACGAGCAGTACTTC; CDR3 protein: CASSPVYQGSSYEQYF
V gene: TRBV7-2; J gene: TRBJ2-7; clone size: NA; D gene: NA; CDR3 DNA: TGTGCCAGCAGCTTCCAACAGAGCTCCTACGAGCAGTACTTC; CDR3 protein: CASSFQQSSYEQYF
V gene: TRBV7-9; J gene: TRBJ2-2; clone size: NA; D gene: NA; CDR3 DNA: TGTGCCAGCAGTTTTCCCGCCGGGGAGCTGTTTTTT; CDR3 protein: CASSFPAGELFF
V gene: TRBV7-3; J gene: TRBJ2-5; clone size: NA; D gene: NA; CDR3 DNA: TGTGCCAGCAGCTTAGGGGGTGGAGGGGGCGGTGAGACCCAGTACTTC; CDR3 protein: CASSLGGGGGGETQYF
V gene: TRBV6-1; J gene: TRBJ2-5; clone size: NA; D gene: NA; CDR3 DNA: TGTGCCAGCAGTGAAGGGCGGGGGCCCCAAGAGACCCAGTACTTC; CDR3 protein: CASSEGRGPQETQYF
V gene: TRBV7-9; J gene: TRBJ1-4; clone size: few; D gene: NA; CDR3 DNA: TGTGCCAGCAGCTTTGACAGACAAACAACGAGAAAACTGTTTTTT; CDR3 protein: CASSFDRQTTRKLFF